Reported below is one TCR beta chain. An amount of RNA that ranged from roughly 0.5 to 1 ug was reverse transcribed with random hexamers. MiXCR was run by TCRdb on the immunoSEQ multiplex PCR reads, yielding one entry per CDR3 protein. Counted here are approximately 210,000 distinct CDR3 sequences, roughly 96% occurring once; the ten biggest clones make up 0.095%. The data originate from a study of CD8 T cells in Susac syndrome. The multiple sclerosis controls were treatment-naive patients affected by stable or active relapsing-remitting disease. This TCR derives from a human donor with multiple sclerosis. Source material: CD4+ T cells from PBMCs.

CDR3 DNA sequence: TGTGCCAGCAGTGAATGGACTTTTGCGGGACGGCAGTACTTC. It specifies CASSEWTFAGRQYF. This chain joins TRBV25-1 and TRBJ2-7, with D perhaps TRBD2 (6 bases). V lost 1 base to trimming and J lost 9 bases, with 16 bases between them. The CDR3 is 14 amino acids. From germline, CDR1 is MGHDK and CDR2 SYGVNS.